Shown below are 15 T cell receptor beta chains from a single sample sequenced in a study of T cell responses to AZD1222 COVID-19 vaccine. This table comes from immunoSEQ multiplex PCR, and its TCRdb copy is limited to in-frame clones, with some not included. The sample holds more than 140,000 clones, approximately 89% seen once. The sequenced sample was peripheral blood, obtained on day 0 of AZD1222 vaccination. The receptors come from an adult in good health.

This clone was detected only a few times. The chain is built from TRBV11-2 and TRBJ1-3; 9 bases are shared with TRBD1. This CDR3 is 16 amino acids long. Per germline, CDR1 SGHAT and CDR2 FQNNGV. Germline trimming cut 6 bases from V and 1 base from J; bases unmatched to any gene: 7. CDR3 in DNA: TGTGCCAGCAGTCAGACAGGGGGGACGTCTGGAAACACCATATATTTT. It is translated as CASSQTGGTSGNTIYF.

This chain joins TRBV30 and TRBJ2-7, with no clear D. Trimming pared 2 bases from V and 2 bases from J, leaving 4 bases between. Germline CDR1 and CDR2: GTSNPN and SVGIG (reference sequence). This CDR3 contains 11 residues. CDR3 sequence reads: CAWSRPYEQYF. The CDR3, as DNA: TGTGCCTGGAGTAGGCCCTACGAGCAGTACTTC.

The chain employs TRBV7-9 and TRBJ2-1; the D is unclear. CDR3 size: 15 residues. Germline lookup yields CDR1 SEHNR and CDR2 FQNEAQ (reference sequence). V lost 2 bases to trimming and J lost 8 bases, with 16 bases between them. The CDR3 DNA is TGTGCCAGCAGCTTACAGGCAGCGATTAGGGATGAGCAGTTCTTC. Translated, it gives CASSLQAAIRDEQFF.

The chain recombines TRBV7-9 with TRBJ2-7, with TRBD1 as a possible D gene (6 bases). With 5 bases removed from V and 4 bases from J, the gap between germline ends came to 9 bases. Germline V lookup: CDR1 SEHNR, CDR2 FQNEAQ (reference sequence). The length of the CDR3 is 12 residues. For the CDR3, the DNA is TGTGCCAGCAGCACAGGGATTTACGAGCAGTACTTC. Translating it yields CASSTGIYEQYF.

The V gene is TRBV2, the J gene TRBJ1-1; D ambiguous. There are 14 residues in the CDR3. Germline V lookup: CDR1 SNHLY, CDR2 FYNNEI. The ends were cut back, 5 bases at V and 1 base at J, with 11 bases in the middle. This chain's CDR3 is CASSNLKPNTEAFF. The CDR3 nucleotides read TGTGCCAGCAGTAACCTTAAACCGAACACTGAAGCTTTCTTT. The whole variable domain, remainder taken from reference TRBV2 and TRBJ1-1, is EPEVTQTPSHQVTQMGQEVILRCVPISNHLYFYWYRQILGQKVEFLVSFYNNEISEKSEIFDDQFSVERPDGSNFTLKIRSTKLEDSAMYFCASSNLKPNTEAFFGQGTRLTVV.

This clone was counted a few times. This chain uses TRBV19 with TRBJ2-1; 10 positions match TRBD2. J was trimmed by 10 bases and V by 5 bases; bases with no gene match: 8. From germline, CDR1 is LNHDA and CDR2 SQIVND (reference sequence). CDR3 length: 14 residues. The CDR3 coding sequence is TGTGCCAGTAGTCTAGCGGGAGTGAATGGCGAGCAGTTCTTC. It specifies CASSLAGVNGEQFF.

This chain joins TRBV10-1 and TRBJ2-6, with 10 bases lining up with TRBD1. The length of the CDR3 is 19 residues. Per germline, CDR1 WNHNN and CDR2 SYGVQD (reference sequence). Losses at the gene ends were 7 bases for V and 3 bases for J; bases not matched to a gene: 15. The CDR3 nucleotides read TGCGCCAGCATCCCCCGAGGGGGACAGGGGAGGAGTGGGGCCAACGTCCTGACTTTC. It yields the protein CASIPRGGQGRSGANVLTF.

The CDR3 is CATTGPGAGETQYF. The CDR3 DNA reads TGTGCCACCACTGGTCCGGGGGCCGGCGAGACCCAGTACTTC. The chain has TRBV24-1 and TRBJ2-5; D may be TRBD1 or TRBD2 (6 bases each). There are 14 residues in the CDR3. V was trimmed by 8 bases and J by 5 bases, leaving 17 bases between them. Per the germline V gene, CDR1 is KGHDR and CDR2 is SFDVKD.

The chain recombines TRBV11-3 with TRBJ2-5, with D possibly matching TRBD1 (5 bases). The CDR3 extends over 17 amino acids. CDR1 is SGHNT, CDR2 YENEEA, per germline. Trimming stripped 5 bases from V and 2 bases from J, with 21 bases between. CDR3 sequence (DNA): TGTGCCAGCAGCCCCTTGAACAGGTGGGCCCCTCAAGAGACCCAGTACTTC. It is translated as CASSPLNRWAPQETQYF.

The rearrangement links TRBV5-1 to TRBJ2-1; D gene ambiguous. V dropped 0 bases and J dropped 8 bases, with 12 bases sitting between them. Germline-derived CDR1 and CDR2 are SGHRS and YFSETQ. This CDR3 contains 14 residues. The CDR3 DNA reads as TGCGCCAGCAGCTTGGCCTCTACTATCCATGAGCAGTTCTTC. This gives the protein CASSLASTIHEQFF.

The chain recombines TRBV4-1 with TRBJ1-6; tentative D call: TRBD1 (5 bases). The germline CDR1 and CDR2 sequences are MGHRA and YSYEKL. The CDR3 has 16 amino acids. V lost 0 bases to trimming and J lost 9 bases, with 15 bases between them. The CDR3 here is CASSQEGAGQGSPLHF. The CDR3 region has the DNA TGCGCCAGCAGCCAAGAGGGCGCAGGCCAGGGTTCACCCCTCCACTTT.

This clone was detected once. The chain carries TRBV27 and TRBJ2-7; a possible D gene is TRBD2 (6 bases). The V end lost 2 bases, the J end lost 8 bases, and 16 bases lay between the germline ends. This CDR3 region has 14 residues. Germline V CDR1 and CDR2: MNHEY, SMNVEV (reference sequence). CDR3 in DNA: TGTGCCAGCAGTTTAAGCATGGAGGGCTTCAAGCAGTACTTC. The encoded protein is CASSLSMEGFKQYF.

The chain combines TRBV7-8 with TRBJ1-1; tentative D call: TRBD1 (6 bases). The CDR3 is 16 amino acids. Deletions cut 5 bases from V and 10 bases from J, with 26 bases between. Germline CDR1 reads SGHVS; CDR2 reads FQNEAQ. The DNA of the CDR3 is TGTGCCAGCAGCGAGGGCTTGGGGGGGCGCGGGAAGTCAGCTTTCTTT. Translated, it gives CASSEGLGGRGKSAFF.

This chain links TRBV5-6 with TRBJ1-2; no clear D gene. Germline lookup yields CDR1 SGHDT and CDR2 YYEEEE. CDR3 length equals 14 residues. Trimming left V 2 bases short and J 4 bases short, with 12 bases between. CDR3 sequence: CASSLQGRGYGYTF. In DNA form, the CDR3 reads TGTGCCAGCAGCTTACAAGGACGTGGCTATGGCTACACCTTC.

The chain recombines TRBV5-4 with TRBJ1-3; no clear D gene. In germline, CDR1 is SGHNT, CDR2 YYREEE (reference sequence). The V gene lost 2 bases and the J gene lost 0 bases, with 12 bases spanning the gap. CDR3 length: 16 amino acids. CDR3 protein: CASSFDPGPSGNTIYF. Here the CDR3 DNA reads TGTGCCAGCAGCTTTGACCCAGGCCCCTCTGGAAACACCATATATTTT.